A selection of T cell receptor beta chains follows, all from one sample in a study of cytomegalovirus exposure and HLA in healthy donors. The repertoire was sequenced with immunoSEQ multiplex PCR; TCRdb's copy has only in-frame clones and lacks some. The sample holds over 110,000 clones, 75% to 85% seen once. The material sequenced was PBMCs. Receptors originate from a young woman in good health and CMV-seropositive. The CDR3 runs from the conserved cysteine through the conserved F or W. The D gene is left open where the match is weak. Where a row states a size, it is once, few, many or the class of an expanded clone; other rows omit it.

-	15	TRBV4-1	TRBJ1-1	-	TGCGCCAGCAGCCAGGCGGGACGTCAGAACACTGAAGCTTTCTTT	CASSQAGRQNTEAFF
-	14	TRBV7-2	TRBJ1-1	-	TGTGCCAGCAGCCTGACGAGGAGGGGCACTGAAGCTTTCTTT	CASSLTRRGTEAFF
-	14	TRBV7-9	TRBJ1-2	-	TGTGCCAGCAGCTTCGCAGATACTAACTATGGCTACACCTTC	CASSFADTNYGYTF
-	15	TRBV27	TRBJ1-5	-	TGTGCCAGCAGTTTAAGGGGTGGCTACAATCAGCCCCAGCATTTT	CASSLRGGYNQPQHF
-	15	TRBV15	TRBJ1-2	TRBD1	TGTGCCACCAGCATTAACAGGGGGCAAAACTATGGCTACACCTTC	CATSINRGQNYGYTF
-	15	TRBV6-5	TRBJ2-7	TRBD1	TGTGCCAGCAGTTACTTGAGGGACAGGCACTCGGAGCAGTACTTC	CASSYLRDRHSEQYF
few	15	TRBV15	TRBJ2-5	TRBD2	TGTGCCACCAGCATTGGACTAGCGGGGCAAGAGACCCAGTACTTC	CATSIGLAGQETQYF
-	13	TRBV5-4	TRBJ2-1	-	TGTGCCAGCAGCTTGGCCGGGGTAGAAGAGCAGTTCTTC	CASSLAGVEEQFF
-	16	TRBV5-6	TRBJ1-1	TRBD1	TGTGCCAGCAGCTTGGACAGGGGAAATCAGAACACTGAAGCTTTCTTT	CASSLDRGNQNTEAFF
few	15	TRBV7-6	TRBJ2-2	TRBD2	TGTGCCAGCAGCTCTAGCGGGGGAAGAACCGGGGAGCTGTTTTTT	CASSSSGGRTGELFF
once	15	TRBV7-2	TRBJ2-2	-	TGTGCCAGCAGCTTACGGAGTTTCAACACCGGGGAGCTGTTTTTT	CASSLRSFNTGELFF
-	16	TRBV19	TRBJ1-1	TRBD1	TGTGCCAGTAGTATGCTCTGGACAGGGTGGGGGACTGAAGCTTTCTTT	CASSMLWTGWGTEAFF
-	15	TRBV6-1	TRBJ2-7	TRBD1	TGTGCCAGCAGCCCCTCCCGGACAGGCTCCTACGAGCAGTACTTC	CASSPSRTGSYEQYF
-	13	TRBV30	TRBJ2-5	TRBD2	TGTGCCGGAAGCGGGGGGGCCCGAGAGACCCAGTACTTC	CAGSGGARETQYF
few	17	TRBV5-4	TRBJ2-6	TRBD1	TGTGCCAGCAGCCGACAGGGCTTGGCACTTGGGGCCAACGTCCTGACTTTC	CASSRQGLALGANVLTF
-	16	TRBV4-1	TRBJ1-4	-	TGCGCCAGCAGCCAAGTCTCGACAGCAACTAATGAAAAACTGTTTTTT	CASSQVSTATNEKLFF
-	14	TRBV5-6	TRBJ1-1	TRBD1	TGTGCCAGCAGCTTCGGGACAGTGAACACTGAAGCTTTCTTT	CASSFGTVNTEAFF
-	17	TRBV19	TRBJ2-1	TRBD2	TGTGCCAGTAGTTTGTCTAGCGGGGGGCAATCCTACAATGAGCAGTTCTTC	CASSLSSGGQSYNEQFF